The 10 T cell receptor beta chains presented below share a single source sample, sequenced in a study of T cells in Graves' hyperthyroidism and ophthalmopathy. TCR beta CDR3 sequences were amplified from RNA transcripts. The TCR CDR3 first-round RT-PCR relied on the HTBI primer set. TCRdb independently ran MiXCR on the multiplex PCR reads; one entry per CDR3 protein. Of some 270,000 distinct CDR3 sequences listed, about 14% are singletons. Sequences were obtained from blood. The receptors derive from a woman aged 30 to 39 with Graves' hyperthyroidism that later progressed to Graves' ophthalmopathy.

This chain uses TRBV12-3 or TRBV12-4 with TRBJ2-7; TRBD1 agrees at 9 bases. There are 15 residues in the CDR3. V shed 2 bases and J 6 bases; nucleotides not matched to a gene: 8. Here the CDR3 DNA reads TGTGCCAGCAGTTTAAAGGGGACAGGGTTTCTCGAGCAGTACTTC. Residues: CASSLKGTGFLEQYF.

This clonotype was counted at least ten times. The CDR3: CAIRPPSSYEQYF. The CDR3, as DNA: TGTGCCATCAGACCACCTAGCTCCTACGAGCAGTACTTC. This rearrangement joins TRBV10-3 to TRBJ2-7, with no clear D. The CDR3 length is 13 residues. Germline CDR1 ENHRY, CDR2 SYGVKD. V lost 6 bases and J 0 bases, leaving 9 bases between the germline ends.

This clonotype was picked up a small number of times. The chain couples TRBV28 to TRBJ2-3; TRBD2 agrees at 10 bases. The germline V gene encodes CDR1 MDHEN and CDR2 SYDVKM. Germline trimming cut 7 bases from V and 2 bases from J; bases unmatched to any gene: 6. The CDR3 runs 15 residues. CDR3 sequence: CASTESGRATDTQYF. The CDR3 region has the DNA TGTGCCAGCACCGAGAGCGGGAGGGCCACAGATACGCAGTATTTT.

This clonotype was recorded a few times. J is TRBJ2-1 and V is TRBV20-1; 8 nucleotides match TRBD1. CDR1 DFQATT and CDR2 SNEGSKA come from the germline V gene (reference sequence). With 3 bases clipped from V and 15 bases from J, the junction kept 4 bases outside the gene matches. The CDR3 consists of 10 residues. CDR3: CSARDRDRFF. The DNA for the CDR3 is TGCAGTGCTAGGGACAGGGATAGGTTCTTC.

This clonotype was detected ten times or more. This chain links TRBV2 with TRBJ2-7, with D tentatively TRBD1 (5 bases). V lost 6 bases to trimming and J lost 3 bases, with 9 bases between them. The CDR3 is 12 residues long. Germline-derived CDR1 and CDR2 are SNHLY and FYNNEI. CDR3 protein: CASRTDSYEQYF. DNA of the CDR3: TGTGCCAGCAGGACCGACAGCTACGAGCAGTACTTC.

This clonotype was seen repeatedly, ten times or more. The V gene is TRBV28, the J gene TRBJ1-3; D uncertain. Between the trimmed V and J ends, which lost 3 bases and 4 bases, there was a span of 4 bases. This CDR3 spans 12 amino acids. Germline V gene lookup returns CDR1 MDHEN and CDR2 SYDVKM. DNA for the CDR3: TGTGCCAGCAGTTTCCAGGGAAACACCATATATTTT. Translating it yields CASSFQGNTIYF.

The chain employs TRBV19 and TRBJ2-5; TRBD1 matches at 8 bases. CDR3 length: 14 amino acids. Trimming removed 8 bases from V and 3 bases from J; junction bases left unmatched: 8. Looked up from germline, CDR1 is LNHDA and CDR2 is SQIVND (reference sequence). CDR3 amino acids: CASGKGQGKETQYF. DNA for the CDR3: TGTGCCAGTGGAAAAGGACAGGGAAAAGAGACCCAGTACTTC.

There are many counts of this clonotype. The chain has TRBV20-1 and TRBJ2-1, with TRBD2 identical over 14 bases. Germline assignment: CDR1 DFQATT and CDR2 SNEGSKA (reference sequence). The CDR3 extends over 14 amino acids. J was trimmed by 10 bases and V by 5 bases; bases with no gene match: 7. CDR3 nucleotide sequence: TGCAGTGCTCTTAAGACTAGCGGGAGGGTCGAGCAGTTCTTC. It is translated as CSALKTSGRVEQFF.

This clonotype was seen ten or more times. The chain has TRBV5-6 and TRBJ2-2; 7 positions agree with TRBD2. V lost 3 bases, J lost 9 bases, and 8 bases stayed unmatched. Germline lookup yields CDR1 SGHDT and CDR2 YYEEEE. This CDR3 region has 14 residues. The DNA of the CDR3 is TGTGCCAGCAGCTCGAAGCGGGATGGTCGGGAGCTGTTTTTT. It encodes CASSSKRDGRELFF.

This clonotype was counted only a few times. V is TRBV16 and J is TRBJ2-1; perhaps TRBD1 as D (6 bases). Germline values: CDR1 KGHSY, CDR2 FQNENV. The CDR3 spans 14 residues. Trimming removed 3 bases at V and 4 bases at J, with 10 bases between. CDR3 sequence reads: CASSHAGEYNEQFF. In nucleotides, the CDR3 is TGTGCCAGCAGCCATGCAGGGGAATACAATGAGCAGTTCTTC.